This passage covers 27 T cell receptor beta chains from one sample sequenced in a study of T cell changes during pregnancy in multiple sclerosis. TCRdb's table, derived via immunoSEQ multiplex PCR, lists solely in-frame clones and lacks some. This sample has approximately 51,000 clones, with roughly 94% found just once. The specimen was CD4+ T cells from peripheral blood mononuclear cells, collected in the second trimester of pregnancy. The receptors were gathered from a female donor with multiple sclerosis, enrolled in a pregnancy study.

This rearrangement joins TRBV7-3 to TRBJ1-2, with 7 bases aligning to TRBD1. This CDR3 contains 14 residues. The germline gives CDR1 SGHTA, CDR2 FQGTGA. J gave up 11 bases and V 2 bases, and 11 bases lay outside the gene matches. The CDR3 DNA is TGTGCCAGCAGCTTAGGGCGGGGGGACAGCACTTACACCTTC. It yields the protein CASSLGRGDSTYTF.

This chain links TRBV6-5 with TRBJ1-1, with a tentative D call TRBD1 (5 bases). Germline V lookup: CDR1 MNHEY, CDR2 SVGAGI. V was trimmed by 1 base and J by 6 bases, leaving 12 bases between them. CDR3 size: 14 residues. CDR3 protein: CASSYWAGGSEAFF. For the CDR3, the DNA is TGTGCCAGCAGTTACTGGGCGGGGGGGTCTGAAGCTTTCTTT.

CDR3 amino acids: CASSPTPTGGAGGYTF. In DNA form, the CDR3 reads TGTGCCAGCAGCCCTACCCCGACAGGGGGCGCGGGTGGCTACACCTTC. This rearrangement joins TRBV7-2 to TRBJ1-2, with 10 bases lining up with TRBD1. Trimming removed 5 bases from V and 7 bases from J; junction bases left unmatched: 13. Per the germline V gene, CDR1 is SGHTA and CDR2 is FQGNSA. The CDR3 spans 16 residues.

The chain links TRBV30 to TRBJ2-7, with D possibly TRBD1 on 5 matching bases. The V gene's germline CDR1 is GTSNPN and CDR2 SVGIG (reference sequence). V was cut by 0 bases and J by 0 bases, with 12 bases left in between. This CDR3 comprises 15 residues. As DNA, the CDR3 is TGTGCCTGGAGTGTGGGGCAAAGAAGCTCCTACGAGCAGTACTTC. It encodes CAWSVGQRSSYEQYF.

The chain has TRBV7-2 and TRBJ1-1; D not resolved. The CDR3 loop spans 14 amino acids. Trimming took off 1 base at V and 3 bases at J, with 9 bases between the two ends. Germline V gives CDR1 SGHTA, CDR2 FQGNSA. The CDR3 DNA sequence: TGTGCCAGCAGCTTAGTTACATCTTACACTGAAGCTTTCTTT. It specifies CASSLVTSYTEAFF.

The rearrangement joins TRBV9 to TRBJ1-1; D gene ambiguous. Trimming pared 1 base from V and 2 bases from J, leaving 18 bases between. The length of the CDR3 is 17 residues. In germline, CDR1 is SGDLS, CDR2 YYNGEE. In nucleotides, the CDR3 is TGTGCCAGCAGCGTAACCAGCCGGGTCCTAGGCAACACTGAAGCTTTCTTT. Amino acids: CASSVTSRVLGNTEAFF. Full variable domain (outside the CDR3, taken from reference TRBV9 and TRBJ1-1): DSGVTQTPKHLITATGQRVTLRCSPRSGDLSVYWYQQSLDQGLQFLIQYYNGEERAKGNILERFSAQQFPDLHSELNLSSLELGDSALYFCASSVTSRVLGNTEAFFGQGTRLTVV.

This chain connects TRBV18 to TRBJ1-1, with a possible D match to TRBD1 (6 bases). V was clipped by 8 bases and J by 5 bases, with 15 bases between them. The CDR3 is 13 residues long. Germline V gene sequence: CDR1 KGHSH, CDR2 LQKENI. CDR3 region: CASQQGRWTEAFF. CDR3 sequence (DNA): TGTGCCAGCCAACAGGGTCGTTGGACTGAAGCTTTCTTT.

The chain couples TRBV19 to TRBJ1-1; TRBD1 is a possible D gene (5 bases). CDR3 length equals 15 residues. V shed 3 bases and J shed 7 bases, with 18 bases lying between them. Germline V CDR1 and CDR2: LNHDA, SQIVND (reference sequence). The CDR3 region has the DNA TGTGCCAGTAGTATCCCCGGCCGGGGGAGTGGTGAAGCTTTCTTT. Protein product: CASSIPGRGSGEAFF.

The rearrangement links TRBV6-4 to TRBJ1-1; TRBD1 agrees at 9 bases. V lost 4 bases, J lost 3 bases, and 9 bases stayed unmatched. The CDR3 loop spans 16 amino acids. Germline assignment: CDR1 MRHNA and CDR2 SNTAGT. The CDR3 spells CASSAYRDRADTEAFF. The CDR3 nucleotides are TGTGCCAGCAGTGCCTACCGGGACAGGGCCGACACTGAAGCTTTCTTT.

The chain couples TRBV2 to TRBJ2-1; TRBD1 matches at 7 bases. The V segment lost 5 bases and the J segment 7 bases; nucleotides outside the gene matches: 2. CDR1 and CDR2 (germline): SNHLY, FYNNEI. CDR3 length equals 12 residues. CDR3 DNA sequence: TGTGCCAGCAGTATACAGGGGAATGAGCAGTTCTTC. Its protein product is CASSIQGNEQFF. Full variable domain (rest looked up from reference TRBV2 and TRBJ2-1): EPEVTQTPSHQVTQMGQEVILRCVPISNHLYFYWYRQILGQKVEFLVSFYNNEISEKSEIFDDQFSVERPDGSNFTLKIRSTKLEDSAMYFCASSIQGNEQFFGPGTRLTVL.

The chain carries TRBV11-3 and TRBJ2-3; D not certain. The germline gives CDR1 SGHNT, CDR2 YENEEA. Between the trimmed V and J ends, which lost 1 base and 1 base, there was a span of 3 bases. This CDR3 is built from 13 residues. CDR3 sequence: CASSLAGTDTQYF. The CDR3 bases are TGTGCCAGCAGCTTAGCGGGCACAGATACGCAGTATTTT. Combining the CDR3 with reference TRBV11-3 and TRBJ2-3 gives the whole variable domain EAGVVQSPRYKIIEKKQPVAFWCNPISGHNTLYWYLQNLGQGPELLIRYENEEAVDDSQLPKDRFSAERLKGVDSTLKIQPAELGDSAVYLCASSLAGTDTQYFGPGTRLTVL.

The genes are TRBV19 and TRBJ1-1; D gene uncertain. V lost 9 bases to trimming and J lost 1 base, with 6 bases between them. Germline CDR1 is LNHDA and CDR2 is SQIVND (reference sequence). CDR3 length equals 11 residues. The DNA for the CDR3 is TGTGCCAGCCGTAAGAACACTGAAGCTTTCTTT. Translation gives CASRKNTEAFF.

CDR3 amino acids: CASSLEGGGRTDTQYF. CDR3 coding DNA: TGTGCCAGCAGCTTAGAGGGCGGGGGGAGGACAGATACGCAGTATTTT. This chain connects TRBV7-6 to TRBJ2-3; 8 positions match TRBD2. Germline CDR1 reads SGHVS; CDR2 reads FNYEAQ. This CDR3 spans 16 amino acids. The V and J ends lost 1 base and 3 bases, in that order; junction bases with no gene match: 6.

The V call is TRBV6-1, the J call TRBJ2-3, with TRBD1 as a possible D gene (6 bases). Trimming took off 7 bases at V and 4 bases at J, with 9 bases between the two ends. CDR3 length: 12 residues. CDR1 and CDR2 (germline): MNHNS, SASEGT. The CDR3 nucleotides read TGTGCCAGCAAAGAGGGGGCAGATACGCAGTATTTT. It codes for CASKEGADTQYF.

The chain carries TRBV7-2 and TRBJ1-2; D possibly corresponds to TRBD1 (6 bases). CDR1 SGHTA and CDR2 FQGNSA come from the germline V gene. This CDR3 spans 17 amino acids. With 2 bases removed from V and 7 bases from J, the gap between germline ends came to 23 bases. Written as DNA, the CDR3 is TGTGCCAGCAGCTTAATCCCCCAGGGGAATGCGAGGAGTGGCTACACCTTC. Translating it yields CASSLIPQGNARSGYTF.

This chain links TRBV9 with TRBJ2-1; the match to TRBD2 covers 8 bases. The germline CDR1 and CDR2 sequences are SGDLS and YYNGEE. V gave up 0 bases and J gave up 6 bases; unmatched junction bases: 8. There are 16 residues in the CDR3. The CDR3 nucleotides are TGTGCCAGCAGCGTAGGGGCCGGGACTAGGGCCAATGAGCAGTTCTTC. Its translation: CASSVGAGTRANEQFF.

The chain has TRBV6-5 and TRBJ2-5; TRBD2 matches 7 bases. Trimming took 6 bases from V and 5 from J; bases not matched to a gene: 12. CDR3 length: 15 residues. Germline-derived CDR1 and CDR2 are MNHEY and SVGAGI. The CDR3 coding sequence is TGTGCCAGCAGACCCCTGGGAGCGGGGTGGGAGACCCAGTACTTC. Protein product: CASRPLGAGWETQYF.

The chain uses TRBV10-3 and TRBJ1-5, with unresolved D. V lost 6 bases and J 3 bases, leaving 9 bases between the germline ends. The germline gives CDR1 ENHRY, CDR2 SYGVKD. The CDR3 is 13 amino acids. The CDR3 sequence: CAISQEFNQPQHF. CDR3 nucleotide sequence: TGTGCCATCAGCCAGGAATTCAATCAGCCCCAGCATTTT.

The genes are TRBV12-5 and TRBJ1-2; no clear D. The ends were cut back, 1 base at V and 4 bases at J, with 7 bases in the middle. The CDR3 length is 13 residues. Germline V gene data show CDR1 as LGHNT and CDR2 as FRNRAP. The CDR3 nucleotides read TGTGCTAGTGGTTTGGACTGGTCCTATGGCTACACCTTC. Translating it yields CASGLDWSYGYTF.

This CDR3 is CASSHLAGELQETQYF. CDR3 coding DNA: TGTGCCAGCAGCCACCTAGCGGGGGAGCTCCAAGAGACCCAGTACTTC. This chain uses TRBV4-2 with TRBJ2-5, with TRBD2 matching over 10 bases. Trimming took 3 bases from V and 1 from J; bases not matched to a gene: 5. This CDR3 contains 16 residues. Germline-derived CDR1 and CDR2 are LGHNA and YNFKEQ.

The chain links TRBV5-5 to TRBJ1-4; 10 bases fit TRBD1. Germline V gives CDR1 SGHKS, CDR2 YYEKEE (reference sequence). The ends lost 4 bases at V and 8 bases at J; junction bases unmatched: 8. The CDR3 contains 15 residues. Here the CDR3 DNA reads TGTGCCAGCAGCGATCTTCGGGGACAGGGGGAAAAACTGTTTTTT. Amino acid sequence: CASSDLRGQGEKLFF. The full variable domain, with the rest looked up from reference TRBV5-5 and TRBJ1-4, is DAGVTQSPTHLIKTRGQQVTLRCSPISGHKSVSWYQQVLGQGPQFIFQYYEKEERGRGNFPDRFSARQFPNYSSELNVNALLLGDSALYLCASSDLRGQGEKLFFGSGTQLSVL.

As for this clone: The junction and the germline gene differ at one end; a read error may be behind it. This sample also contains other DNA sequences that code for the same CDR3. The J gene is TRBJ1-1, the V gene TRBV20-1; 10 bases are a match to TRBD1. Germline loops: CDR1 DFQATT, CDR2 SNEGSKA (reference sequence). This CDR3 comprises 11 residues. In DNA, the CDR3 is TGCAGGGGACAGGGGAACACTGAAGCTTTTTTT. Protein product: CRGQGNTEAFF.

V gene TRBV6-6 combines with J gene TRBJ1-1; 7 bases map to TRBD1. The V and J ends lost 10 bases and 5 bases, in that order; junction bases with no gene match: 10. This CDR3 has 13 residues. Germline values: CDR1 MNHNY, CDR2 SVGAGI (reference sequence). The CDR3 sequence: CATDGQAGTEAFF. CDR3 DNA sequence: TGTGCCACCGACGGACAGGCCGGGACTGAAGCTTTCTTT.

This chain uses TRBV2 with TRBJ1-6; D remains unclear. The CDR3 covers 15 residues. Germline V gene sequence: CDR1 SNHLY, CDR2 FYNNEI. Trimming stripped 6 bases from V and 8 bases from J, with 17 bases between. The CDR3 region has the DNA TGTGCCAGCAGACGGGAGCCGAGTATTGATTCACCCCTCCACTTT. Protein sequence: CASRREPSIDSPLHF.

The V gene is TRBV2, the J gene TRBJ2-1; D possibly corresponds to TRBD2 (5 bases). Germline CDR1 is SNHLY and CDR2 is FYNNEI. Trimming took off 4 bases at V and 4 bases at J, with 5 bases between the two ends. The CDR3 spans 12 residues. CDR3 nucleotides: TGTGCCAGCAGTGCGGGGTACAATGAGCAGTTCTTC. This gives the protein CASSAGYNEQFF.

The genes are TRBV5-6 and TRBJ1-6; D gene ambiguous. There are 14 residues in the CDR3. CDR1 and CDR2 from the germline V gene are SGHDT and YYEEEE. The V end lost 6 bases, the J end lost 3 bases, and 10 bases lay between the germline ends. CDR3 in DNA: TGTGCCAGCACCTATCGCGACTATAATTCACCCCTCCACTTT. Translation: CASTYRDYNSPLHF.

The CDR3, as DNA: TGTGCCAGCAGCCCGACCCGGGTCGGGTACAATGAGCAGTTCTTC. Translation gives CASSPTRVGYNEQFF. V and J are TRBV7-9 and TRBJ2-1, with D unclear. From germline, CDR1 is SEHNR and CDR2 FQNEAQ (reference sequence). V was pared by 5 bases and J by 4 bases, with 15 bases between. The CDR3 spans 15 residues.